These 27 T cell receptor beta chains were all obtained from the same sample, sequenced in a study of blood T cells in healthy people across ages. It was with a sample-barcoded 5' primer and a J-beta primer mix that a second PCR of roughly 7 to 12 cycles was run. TCRdb re-called the 5' RACE reads with MiXCR, one entry per CDR3 protein. The data contain 800,000 or so distinct CDR3 sequences, around 25% of them seen just once; the ten biggest clones take up under 4.5%. These records were also assigned to another study, of T cells of mothers and their children.

Sequencing was carried out using blood. These receptors were collected from a boy aged 10-17 years in good health.

The chain joins TRBV9 to TRBJ2-1; 13 positions agree with TRBD2. Trimming removed 0 bases from V and 5 bases from J; junction bases left unmatched: 5. The CDR3 runs to 17 residues. Germline CDR1 is SGDLS and CDR2 is YYNGEE. This CDR3 reads CASSVALAGGPNNEQFF. The CDR3 bases are TGTGCCAGCAGCGTAGCACTAGCGGGAGGGCCAAACAATGAGCAGTTCTTC.

Only a few counts were recorded for this clonotype. The chain combines TRBV29-1 with TRBJ1-6; 8 bases fit TRBD1. V gave up 7 bases and J gave up 6 bases; unmatched junction bases: 5. In germline, CDR1 is SQVTM, CDR2 ANQGSEA. The CDR3 spans 13 residues. The CDR3 sequence: CSAMDRANSPLHF. CDR3 DNA sequence: TGCAGCGCAATGGACAGGGCTAATTCACCCCTCCACTTT.

This clonotype has just one count. The chain carries TRBV20-1 and TRBJ1-1; TRBD1 matches at 9 bases. The CDR3 is made up of 14 amino acids. V lost 5 bases and J lost 7; bases outside the gene matches: 11. Per the germline V gene, CDR1 is DFQATT and CDR2 is SNEGSKA (reference sequence). CDR3 coding DNA: TGCAGTGCTCTTTACAGGGGGCCGATAGGTGAAGCTTTCTTT. It specifies CSALYRGPIGEAFF.

Here the CDR3 reads CSVTSSAEQFF. CDR3 DNA: TGCAGCGTTACATCCTCGGCGGAGCAGTTCTTC. V and J are TRBV29-1 and TRBJ2-1, with D uncertain. The V end lost 5 bases, the J end lost 10 bases, and 12 bases lay between the germline ends. This CDR3 comprises 11 residues. The germline V gene has CDR1 SQVTM and CDR2 ANQGSEA.

The chain recombines TRBV12-3 or TRBV12-4 with TRBJ1-5; D might be TRBD1 (5 bases). The CDR3 has 14 residues. The V and J ends lost 6 bases and 3 bases respectively, with 12 bases between them. CDR3 coding DNA: TGTGCCAGCAGGCTGGGGCCGAACAATCAGCCCCAGCATTTT. Translating gives CASRLGPNNQPQHF.

The chain uses TRBV6-5 and TRBJ1-6, with unresolved D. The CDR3 extends over 16 amino acids. Trimming pared 0 bases from V and 9 bases from J, leaving 15 bases between. Germline loops: CDR1 MNHEY, CDR2 SVGAGI. The CDR3 protein is CASSYSGNSGGSPLHF. DNA for the CDR3: TGTGCCAGCAGTTACTCCGGGAATTCAGGAGGTTCACCCCTCCACTTT.

There are a few counts of this clonotype. The V call is TRBV7-8, the J call TRBJ2-5; 9 nucleotides align to TRBD2. The DNA end favors TRBJ2-7, so the J call may be wrong. This CDR3 is built from 15 residues. The germline gives CDR1 SGHVS, CDR2 FQNEAQ. CDR3 region: CASSTPLAGRPEQYF. Written as DNA, the CDR3 is TGTGCCAGCAGCACCCCGCTAGCGGGACGACCCGAGCAGTACTTC.

This clonotype was seen a handful of times. The rearrangement joins TRBV9 to TRBJ2-1; 7 bases align to TRBD2. Trimming took 4 bases from V and 2 from J; bases not matched to a gene: 6. CDR1 and CDR2 (germline): SGDLS, YYNGEE. This CDR3 spans 15 amino acids. CDR3 sequence (DNA): TGTGCCAGCAGCCCGAGCGGGGATACCTACAATGAGCAGTTCTTC. Translation gives CASSPSGDTYNEQFF.

This chain joins TRBV25-1 and TRBJ2-3; 13 nucleotides align to TRBD2. Unmatched junction bases numbered 9, after V lost 7 bases and J lost 5 bases. Looked up from germline, CDR1 is MGHDK and CDR2 is SYGVNS. The CDR3 spans 16 residues. The CDR3 coding sequence is TGTGCCAGCAATGGTGGACTAGCGGGAGTTGGAGATACGCAGTATTTT. Protein sequence: CASNGGLAGVGDTQYF.

This clonotype was observed at least ten times. The rearrangement uses TRBV4-1 and TRBJ2-6; 10 nucleotides line up with TRBD2. The germline gives CDR1 MGHRA, CDR2 YSYEKL. There are 16 residues in the CDR3. V shed 5 bases, J shed 0 bases, and the junction held 1 base outside the gene matches. Here the CDR3 DNA reads TGCGCCAGCAGCTCTAGCGGGAGCTCTGGGGCCAACGTCCTGACTTTC. The encoded protein is CASSSSGSSGANVLTF.

CDR3 in amino acids: CASSPEVATSSYEQYF. CDR3 DNA: TGTGCCAGCAGCCCGGAGGTAGCGACCAGTTCCTACGAGCAGTACTTC. J is TRBJ2-7 and V is TRBV7-9; possible D gene TRBD2, 5 bases. The CDR3 contains 16 residues. Trimming cost V 5 bases and J 1 base, with 18 bases left between them. The germline V gene has CDR1 SEHNR and CDR2 FQNEAQ (reference sequence).

This clonotype has a handful of counts. CDR3 in DNA: TGCAGTGCTAGAGTCCCCGGGCCCCGGCCCCTCCACTTT. Translating gives CSARVPGPRPLHF. The V call is TRBV20-1, the J call TRBJ1-6; D not certain. The length of the CDR3 is 13 residues. Germline lookup yields CDR1 DFQATT and CDR2 SNEGSKA (reference sequence). V lost 1 base and J 13 bases, leaving 14 bases between the germline ends.

This clonotype was detected only a few times. The genes are TRBV7-2 and TRBJ2-3, with a tentative D call TRBD1 (5 bases). The CDR3 runs to 13 residues. V lost 8 bases, J lost 3 bases, and 12 bases lay in between. Germline V CDR1 and CDR2: SGHTA, FQGNSA. The CDR3 here is CASAEGATDTQYF. The CDR3 bases are TGTGCCAGCGCCGAAGGGGCGACAGATACGCAGTATTTT.

The chain has TRBV29-1 and TRBJ1-1; the D gene is possibly TRBD1 (5 bases). Trimming pared 2 bases from V and 1 base from J, leaving 11 bases between. CDR3 length: 14 residues. CDR1 is SQVTM and CDR2 is ANQGSEA in the germline V gene. The chain's CDR3 is CSVESWGRNTEAFF. CDR3 sequence (DNA): TGCAGCGTTGAATCATGGGGACGGAACACTGAAGCTTTCTTT.

CDR3 DNA: TGTGCCAGCAGCCTACCGCGTGGGTCAGGCGAGCAGTACTTC. Protein product: CASSLPRGSGEQYF. The chain has TRBV28 and TRBJ2-1; D is unresolved. The end of the DNA aligns better with TRBJ2-7, so the J call may be wrong. Germline V gene sequence: CDR1 MDHEN, CDR2 SYDVKM. The CDR3 is 14 residues long.

CDR3 nucleotide sequence: TGTGCCAGCAGATCGGGTCAGGCAACTAATGAAAAACTGTTTTTT. Its protein is CASRSGQATNEKLFF. V and J are TRBV6-6 and TRBJ1-4; unclear D gene. The CDR3 length is 15 residues. Trimming pared 6 bases from V and 0 bases from J, leaving 11 bases between. Germline CDR1 and CDR2: MNHNY and SVGAGI (reference sequence).

This clonotype turned up a few times. The chain employs TRBV5-5 and TRBJ1-2, with a possible D match to TRBD1 (5 bases). Looked up from germline, CDR1 is SGHKS and CDR2 is YYEKEE (reference sequence). This CDR3 comprises 12 residues. The V and J ends lost 3 bases and 9 bases respectively, with 12 bases between them. The chain's CDR3 is CASSSGTFSYTF. As DNA, the CDR3 is TGTGCCAGCAGCTCCGGGACGTTTAGCTACACCTTC.

The V call is TRBV20-1, the J call TRBJ1-2, with D possibly being TRBD1 (6 bases). This CDR3 is built from 15 residues. V gave up 3 bases and J gave up 6 bases, with 20 bases separating them. The germline V gene encodes CDR1 DFQATT and CDR2 SNEGSKA (reference sequence). The CDR3: CSASLYGGGADGYTF. The CDR3 DNA reads as TGCAGTGCTAGCCTATACGGGGGCGGCGCAGATGGCTACACCTTC.

This clonotype was counted between two and nine times. This chain links TRBV2 with TRBJ2-7, with D perhaps being TRBD1 or TRBD2 (5 bases each). This CDR3 has 12 residues. Looked up from germline, CDR1 is SNHLY and CDR2 is FYNNEI. Trimming stripped 3 bases from V and 9 bases from J, with 12 bases between. CDR3 loop: CASSDTRGVQYF. The CDR3 DNA reads TGTGCCAGCAGTGACACTCGGGGCGTGCAGTACTTC.

V and J are TRBV27 and TRBJ2-7, with 8 bases lining up with TRBD1. The CDR3 length is 15 residues. The V gene's germline CDR1 is MNHEY and CDR2 SMNVEV (reference sequence). With V trimmed by 3 bases and J by 4 bases, 8 bases remained unmatched. Here the CDR3 reads CASSFRDRRPYEQYF. Here the CDR3 DNA reads TGTGCCAGCAGTTTCCGGGACAGGCGTCCGTACGAGCAGTACTTC.

V usage is TRBV11-2 and J usage is TRBJ1-4; 9 positions match TRBD1. Losses at the gene ends were 5 bases for V and 2 bases for J; bases not matched to a gene: 18. The germline gives CDR1 SGHAT, CDR2 FQNNGV. The CDR3 totals 20 residues. This chain's CDR3 is CASSLGGQGQGLITNEKLFF. The CDR3 DNA follows: TGTGCCAGCAGCCTGGGTGGTCAGGGACAGGGTCTTATCACTAATGAAAAACTGTTTTTT.

The chain couples TRBV5-1 to TRBJ2-5, with 9 bases fitting TRBD1. The ends lost 5 bases at V and 5 bases at J; junction bases unmatched: 10. CDR1 is SGHRS, CDR2 YFSETQ, per germline. The CDR3 runs 15 residues. The CDR3 DNA follows: TGCGCCAGCAGGATATGGACAGGGGCTCGTGAGACCCAGTACTTC. Translation gives CASRIWTGARETQYF.

The rearrangement joins TRBV20-1 to TRBJ1-4; 7 nucleotides line up with TRBD1. The V segment lost 3 bases and the J segment 8 bases; nucleotides outside the gene matches: 6. This CDR3 spans 13 amino acids. Germline loops: CDR1 DFQATT, CDR2 SNEGSKA (reference sequence). The CDR3 protein is CSASRQTGEKLFF. DNA of the CDR3: TGCAGTGCTAGCCGGCAGACAGGGGAAAAACTGTTTTTT.

In this sample, this clonotype turned up many times. The V call is TRBV20-1, the J call TRBJ2-1; D uncertain. Germline CDR1 reads DFQATT; CDR2 reads SNEGSKA (reference sequence). Trimming took 0 bases from V and 6 from J, leaving 9 bases between them. The CDR3 totals 13 residues. CDR3 nucleotide sequence: TGCAGTGCTAGAGATTCTCAGACCAATGAGCAGTTCTTC. Amino acid sequence: CSARDSQTNEQFF.

V and J are TRBV7-2 and TRBJ1-1; D may be TRBD1 (5 bases). Germline assignment: CDR1 SGHTA and CDR2 FQGNSA. V lost 5 bases, J lost 4 bases, and 11 bases lay in between. The CDR3 consists of 13 residues. CDR3 region: CASSTRRGTEAFF. CDR3 nucleotide sequence: TGTGCCAGCAGCACCAGGAGGGGCACTGAAGCTTTCTTT.

The V and J genes are TRBV15 and TRBJ2-5; the match to TRBD2 covers 7 bases. The DNA end favors TRBJ2-7, so the J call may be wrong. This CDR3 has 14 residues. CDR1 and CDR2 (germline): LNHNV, YYDKDF (reference sequence). The CDR3 DNA reads as TGTGCCACCGCTCTCGGGGGGAGTGCCTACGAGCAGTACTTC. It codes for CATALGGSAYEQYF.

This clonotype came up a few times. The V gene is TRBV21-1, the J gene TRBJ2-4; no DNA check was done on the table's D call, TRBD1. TRBV21-1 is assigned pseudogene status. This CDR3 contains 13 residues. This CDR3 is CASRQGGKDIQYF. The CDR3 DNA reads as TGTGCCAGCAGACAGGGAGGCAAAGACATTCAGTACTTC.